One sample yielded the 20 T cell receptor beta chains listed below, sequenced in a study of cytomegalovirus exposure and HLA in healthy donors. TCRdb's copy holds only in-frame clones and misses some; the assay was immunoSEQ multiplex PCR. The data contain a few hundred thousand clones, 88% of them seen just once; the ten biggest clones take up around 0.88%. Sequencing used PBMCs. These receptors came from a young man in good health and CMV-seronegative.

The chain recombines TRBV5-8 with TRBJ2-3, with 8 bases that match TRBD2. V shed 4 bases and J 2 bases; nucleotides not matched to a gene: 6. From germline, CDR1 is SGHTS and CDR2 YDEGEE. CDR3 length equals 15 residues. The CDR3 loop reads CASSLTSGFTDTQYF. DNA for the CDR3: TGTGCCAGCAGCCTTACTAGCGGTTTCACAGATACGCAGTATTTT.

The V call is TRBV6-6, the J call TRBJ1-2; possible D gene TRBD1, 6 bases. V was pared by 6 bases and J by 4 bases, with 15 bases between. The CDR3 spans 14 residues. From germline, CDR1 is MNHNY and CDR2 SVGAGI (reference sequence). The CDR3 DNA reads as TGTGCCAGCAGACACCGGGACACGCTCTATGGCTACACCTTC. It specifies CASRHRDTLYGYTF.

The rearrangement joins TRBV6-5 to TRBJ2-7, with 7 positions matching TRBD1. The germline V gene encodes CDR1 MNHEY and CDR2 SVGAGI. This CDR3 has 14 residues. The J segment lost 12 bases and the V segment lost 0 bases, leaving 11 bases of the junction unmatched. The CDR3: CASSYSSRDSGAYF. CDR3 DNA: TGTGCCAGCAGTTACTCGAGTCGGGACAGTGGGGCGTACTTC.

The rearrangement uses TRBV5-1 and TRBJ2-1, with a tentative D call TRBD1 (6 bases). The CDR3 loop spans 14 amino acids. Germline loops: CDR1 SGHRS, CDR2 YFSETQ. V gave up 4 bases and J gave up 11 bases, with 19 bases separating them. The CDR3 DNA reads TGCGCCAGCAGCCTAGGAAGCAGGGGATCTCAGCAGTTCTTC. As protein: CASSLGSRGSQQFF.

The chain combines TRBV7-6 with TRBJ1-1, with a weak D call TRBD1 (5 bases). Germline-derived CDR1 and CDR2 are SGHVS and FNYEAQ. This CDR3 contains 14 residues. V gave up 6 bases and J gave up 3 bases, with 14 bases separating them. The CDR3 reads CASSRMGGDTEAFF. Here the CDR3 DNA reads TGTGCCAGCAGTCGGATGGGGGGAGACACTGAAGCTTTCTTT.

This sequence joins TRBV6-1 and TRBJ1-1; 10 bases are shared with TRBD1. Germline trimming cut 4 bases from V and 4 bases from J; bases unmatched to any gene: 6. There are 15 residues in the CDR3. Germline V lookup: CDR1 MNHNS, CDR2 SASEGT. This CDR3 reads CASSAGTGAGTEAFF. CDR3 nucleotide sequence: TGTGCCAGCAGTGCCGGGACAGGGGCGGGCACTGAAGCTTTCTTT.

In this sample, this clone turned up a few times. Additional DNA sequences in this sample encode the identical CDR3. The V call is TRBV19, the J call TRBJ2-7, with D perhaps matching TRBD1 (6 bases). This CDR3 has 13 amino acids. V lost 5 bases and J lost 4, with 12 bases in between. Germline-derived CDR1 and CDR2 are LNHDA and SQIVND (reference sequence). The CDR3 loop reads CASSLDSNYEQYF. CDR3 DNA sequence: TGTGCCAGTAGTCTGGACAGCAATTACGAGCAGTACTTC.

V and J are TRBV23-1 and TRBJ2-1; no clear D. TRBV23-1 is noted as an ORF with a role that remains uncertain. The CDR3 runs 16 residues. The V gene lost 3 bases and the J gene lost 0 bases, with 12 bases spanning the gap. CDR3 DNA sequence: TGCGCCAGCAGTCACTCCAGGCTTCGCTCCTACAATGAGCAGTTCTTC. This sequence encodes CASSHSRLRSYNEQFF.

The chain employs TRBV7-6 and TRBJ2-2; D is undetermined. V dropped 0 bases and J dropped 4 bases, with 15 bases sitting between them. The CDR3 covers 17 residues. Looked up from germline, CDR1 is SGHVS and CDR2 is FNYEAQ. For the CDR3, the DNA is TGTGCCAGCAGCTTAGCGTCATCGGTGGTTACCACCGGGGAGCTGTTTTTT. Protein sequence: CASSLASSVVTTGELFF.

The CDR3 loop is CASSQGLYYEQYF. As DNA, the CDR3 is TGCGCCAGCAGCCAAGGACTATACTACGAGCAGTACTTC. The V gene is TRBV4-3, the J gene TRBJ2-7; a weak D match, TRBD2 (5 bases). The V end lost 1 base, the J end lost 3 bases, and 7 bases lay between the germline ends. This CDR3 spans 13 amino acids. Per the germline V gene, CDR1 is LGHNA and CDR2 is YSLEER.

The chain links TRBV7-9 to TRBJ2-7; 9 bases are a match to TRBD1. This CDR3 has 15 residues. Germline V gene data show CDR1 as SEHNR and CDR2 as FQNEAQ (reference sequence). The trim removed 5 bases at V and 6 bases at J, leaving 11 bases unmatched. CDR3 sequence (DNA): TGTGCCAGCAGCCCTTCGGGCGTACAGGGGGCCGAGCAGTACTTC. The encoded protein is CASSPSGVQGAEQYF. The whole variable domain, remainder taken from reference TRBV7-9 and TRBJ2-7, is DTGVSQNPRHKITKRGQNVTFRCDPISEHNRLYWYRQTLGQGPEFLTYFQNEAQLEKSRLLSDRFSAERPKGSFSTLEIQRTEQGDSAMYLCASSPSGVQGAEQYFGPGTRLTVT.

This chain joins TRBV4-1 and TRBJ2-3; TRBD2 matches at 9 bases. Germline V gives CDR1 MGHRA, CDR2 YSYEKL. This CDR3 comprises 21 residues. After removal of 0 bases from V and 2 bases from J, the junction contained 18 bases not matched to a gene. CDR3 sequence (DNA): TGCGCCAGCAGCCAAGATACCTCAGGAGCGGGGGGTTACCTAATCACAGATACGCAGTATTTT. Encoded protein: CASSQDTSGAGGYLITDTQYF.

The CDR3 DNA is TGTGCCAGCGGGCGGGGGAACACTGAAGCTTTCTTT. As protein: CASGRGNTEAFF. The chain combines TRBV2 with TRBJ1-1; no clear D gene. The CDR3 spans 12 residues. Germline-derived CDR1 and CDR2 are SNHLY and FYNNEI. The V end was cut by 8 bases, the J end by 1 base, with 8 bases between. The full variable domain, rest sourced from reference TRBV2 and TRBJ1-1, is EPEVTQTPSHQVTQMGQEVILRCVPISNHLYFYWYRQILGQKVEFLVSFYNNEISEKSEIFDDQFSVERPDGSNFTLKIRSTKLEDSAMYFCASGRGNTEAFFGQGTRLTVV.

V and J are TRBV11-3 and TRBJ2-3, with 8 positions matching TRBD2. Trimming took 5 bases from V and 3 from J; bases not matched to a gene: 4. This CDR3 region has 14 residues. Looked up from germline, CDR1 is SGHNT and CDR2 is YENEEA. The CDR3 sequence: CASSDGLATDTQYF. CDR3 bases: TGTGCCAGCAGCGACGGACTAGCAACAGATACGCAGTATTTT.

The chain is built from TRBV30 and TRBJ1-4; TRBD1 matches at 8 bases. Germline assignment: CDR1 GTSNPN and CDR2 SVGIG (reference sequence). The CDR3 is 13 amino acids. The V segment lost 4 bases and the J segment 4 bases; nucleotides outside the gene matches: 2. CDR3 nucleotides: TGTGCCTGGACAGGGGGCCTTAATGAAAAACTGTTTTTT. Its protein is CAWTGGLNEKLFF.

The V call is TRBV7-2, the J call TRBJ2-1, with 8 positions matching TRBD1. The CDR3 has 13 residues. V lost 3 bases, J lost 8 bases, and 3 bases stayed unmatched. In germline, CDR1 is SGHTA, CDR2 FQGNSA. CDR3 region: CASSLDRADEQFF. CDR3 nucleotide sequence: TGTGCCAGCAGCTTGGACAGGGCGGATGAGCAGTTCTTC.

This clone was observed at least ten times. The chain employs TRBV7-9 and TRBJ2-2, with D perhaps matching TRBD2 (7 bases). Deletions cut 3 bases from V and 11 bases from J, with 13 bases between. The CDR3 length is 13 residues. Germline V gene sequence: CDR1 SEHNR, CDR2 FQNEAQ (reference sequence). Here the CDR3 reads CASSFKGGGELFF. The CDR3 DNA sequence: TGTGCCAGCAGCTTCAAGGGGGGGGGCGAGCTGTTTTTT.

V usage is TRBV7-2 and J usage is TRBJ1-2; D possibly corresponds to TRBD1 (5 bases). V lost 5 bases and J 5 bases, leaving 12 bases between the germline ends. The CDR3 totals 13 residues. Germline values: CDR1 SGHTA, CDR2 FQGNSA. The CDR3 here is CASSPGLSYGYTF. CDR3 sequence (DNA): TGTGCCAGCAGCCCAGGGTTATCATATGGCTACACCTTC.

J is TRBJ2-3 and V is TRBV18; D ambiguous. V shed 6 bases and J shed 0 bases, with 4 bases lying between them. Per the germline V gene, CDR1 is KGHSH and CDR2 is LQKENI. This CDR3 comprises 12 residues. This CDR3 is CASSLSTDTQYF. The DNA of the CDR3 is TGTGCCAGCTCCCTTAGCACAGATACGCAGTATTTT.

This chain connects TRBV19 to TRBJ2-7; 7 positions agree with TRBD2. Germline CDR1 and CDR2: LNHDA and SQIVND (reference sequence). V was pared by 5 bases and J by 3 bases, with 7 bases of the junction left unmatched. The length of the CDR3 is 14 residues. DNA of the CDR3: TGTGCCAGTAGTGTTAGCGGGCTTGACTACGAGCAGTACTTC. Translation gives CASSVSGLDYEQYF. Based on the CDR3 plus reference TRBV19 and TRBJ2-7, the full variable domain is DGGITQSPKYLFRKEGQNVTLSCEQNLNHDAMYWYRQDPGQGLRLIYYSQIVNDFQKGDIAEGYSVSREKKESFPLTVTSAQKNPTAFYLCASSVSGLDYEQYFGPGTRLTVT.